This TCR beta chain came from a study of blood T cell repertoires in COVID-19. Study information: Nucleic acid was either cDNA or gDNA, and it came from T cells, B-cell-depleted T cells, or PBMCs.

Libraries were prepared by immunoSEQ multiplex PCR; TCRdb keeps only in-frame clonotypes and omits some of them. The data hold tens of thousands of clones, with about 85% observed a single time. CDR1 and CDR2 from the germline V gene are MDHEN and SYDVKM. The V end lost 7 bases, the J end lost 10 bases, and 19 bases lay between the germline ends. This CDR3 is 13 amino acids long. The origin of this receptor is a woman between 45 and 60 years old with COVID-19, enrolled during active disease. The sequenced material came from peripheral blood. The chain couples TRBV28 to TRBJ1-1; D is undetermined. The CDR3 sequence is CASTSAGALSAFF. CDR3 sequence (DNA): TGTGCCAGCACAAGCGCGGGAGCATTGTCAGCTTTCTTT.